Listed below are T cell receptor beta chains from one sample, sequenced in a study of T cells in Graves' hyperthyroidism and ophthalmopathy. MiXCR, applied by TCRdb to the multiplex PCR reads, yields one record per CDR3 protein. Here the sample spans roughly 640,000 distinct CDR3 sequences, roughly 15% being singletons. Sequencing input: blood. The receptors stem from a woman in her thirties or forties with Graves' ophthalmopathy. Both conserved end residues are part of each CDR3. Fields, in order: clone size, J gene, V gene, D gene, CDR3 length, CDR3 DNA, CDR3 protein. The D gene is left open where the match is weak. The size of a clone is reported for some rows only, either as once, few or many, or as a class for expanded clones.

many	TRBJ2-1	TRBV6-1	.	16	TGTGCCAGCAGTTATGAGCCCCGTGTGGTGTACAATGAGCAGTTCTTC	CASSYEPRVVYNEQFF
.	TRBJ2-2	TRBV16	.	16	TGTGCCAGCAGTCAACTTCCTTTTTCGAACACCGGGGAGCTGTTTTTT	CASSQLPFSNTGELFF
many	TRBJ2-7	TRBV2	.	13	TGTGCCAGCAGTGCTGGACTGCCTTACGAGCAGTACTTC	CASSAGLPYEQYF
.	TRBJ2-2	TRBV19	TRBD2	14	TGTGCCAGTAGGCGAGGGAGCGGGGATCCCGAGCTGTTTTTT	CASRRGSGDPELFF
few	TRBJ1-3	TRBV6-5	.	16	TGTGCCAGCAGTTACCGATTCACAGGGAACGGAAACACCATATATTTT	CASSYRFTGNGNTIYF
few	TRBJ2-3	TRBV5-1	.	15	TGCGCCAGCAGCTTGAGTCCCCTCAAGAAGGATACGCAGTATTTT	CASSLSPLKKDTQYF
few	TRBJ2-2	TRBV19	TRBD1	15	TGTGCCAGTAGTCCCTGGACAGGGGACACCGGGGAGCTGTTTTTT	CASSPWTGDTGELFF
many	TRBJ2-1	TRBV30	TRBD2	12	TGTGCGGTAGCGGGGAGGAAGAGTGAGCAGTTCTTC	CAVAGRKSEQFF
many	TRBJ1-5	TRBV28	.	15	TGTGCCAGCAGTTTCAACCGGGCCGCCAATCAGCCCCAGCATTTT	CASSFNRAANQPQHF
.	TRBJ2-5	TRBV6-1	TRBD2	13	TGTGCCAGCAGTGAAGCTAGCGGGGGGGACCTGTACTTC	CASSEASGGDLYF
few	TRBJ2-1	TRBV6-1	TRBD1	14	TGTGCCAGCAGTGAGGACAGGGAGGATATAGCGCAGTTCTTC	CASSEDREDIAQFF
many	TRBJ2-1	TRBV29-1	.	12	TGCAGCGTTTCGCACCAGGGTAATGAGCAGTTCTTC	CSVSHQGNEQFF
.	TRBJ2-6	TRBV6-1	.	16	TGTGCCAGCAGTACATACCCGGGCTCTGGGGCCAACGTCCTGACTTTC	CASSTYPGSGANVLTF
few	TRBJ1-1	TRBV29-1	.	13	TGCAGCGGGGCTGGGGGGCCGAACACTGAAGCTTTCTTT	CSGAGGPNTEAFF
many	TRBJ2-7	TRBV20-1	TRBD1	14	TGCAGTGCTAACCGGGACAGCCGGCCCTACGAGCAGTACTTC	CSANRDSRPYEQYF
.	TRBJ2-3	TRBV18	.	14	TGTGCCAGCTCACGGGACTCGACGGGAGATACGCAGTATTTT	CASSRDSTGDTQYF
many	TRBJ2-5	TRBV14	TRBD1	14	TGTGCCAGCAGCCAAAACAGGGGGCAAGAGACCCAGTACTTC	CASSQNRGQETQYF
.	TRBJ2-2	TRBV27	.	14	TGTGCCAGCCGCTTGAAACAGGACACCGGGGAGCTGTTTTTT	CASRLKQDTGELFF
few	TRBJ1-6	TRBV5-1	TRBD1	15	TGCGCCAGCAGCTTGACTACAGGGGCAGTATCACCCCTCCACTTT	CASSLTTGAVSPLHF
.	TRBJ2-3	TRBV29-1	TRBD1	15	TGCAGCGTTGAAGCCGGGACAGGGAGGTGGGGTACGCAGTATTTT	CSVEAGTGRWGTQYF
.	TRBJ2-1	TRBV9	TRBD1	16	TGTGCCAGCAGCGACGGGGACAGGTCCACCTACAATGAGCAGTTCTTC	CASSDGDRSTYNEQFF
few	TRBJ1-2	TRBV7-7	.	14	TGTGCTAGCAGCCCCGGACAGTTCTACTATGGCTACACCTTC	CASSPGQFYYGYTF
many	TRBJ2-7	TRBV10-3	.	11	TGTGCCATCGGTACAGGTGGGGAGCAGTACTTC	CAIGTGGEQYF
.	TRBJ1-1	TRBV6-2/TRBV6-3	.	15	TGTGCCAGCAGTTACTCGCCGGCCTTGAACACTGAAGCTTTCTTT	CASSYSPALNTEAFF
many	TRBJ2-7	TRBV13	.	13	TGTGCCAGCAGCTACGGGGAAAACTACGAGCAGTACTTC	CASSYGENYEQYF
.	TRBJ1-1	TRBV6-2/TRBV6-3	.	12	TGTGCCAGCAGAACCATGAGATTTGAAGCTTTCTTT	CASRTMRFEAFF
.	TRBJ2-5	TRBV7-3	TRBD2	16	TGTGCCAGCAGCTCGACTAGCGGGGTAGCCAGTCAGACCCAGTACTTC	CASSSTSGVASQTQYF
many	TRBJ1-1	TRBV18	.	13	TGTGCCAGCTCTCGAGACAAGAACACTGAAGCTTTCTTT	CASSRDKNTEAFF
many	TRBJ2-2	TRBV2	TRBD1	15	TGTGCCAGCAGTGCCGGGACAGCTTTCACCGGGGAGCTGTTTTTT	CASSAGTAFTGELFF
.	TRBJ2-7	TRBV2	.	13	TGTGCCACCGTGGGACCCCCAACGGGAGAGCAGTACTTC	CATVGPPTGEQYF
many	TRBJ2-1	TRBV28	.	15	TGTGCCAGCAGCTTTACTAGTTCTTCCTACAATGAGCAGTTCTTC	CASSFTSSSYNEQFF
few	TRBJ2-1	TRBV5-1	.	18	TGCGCCAGCAGCCAACTTCCCGACAAGCCGAGCTCCTACAATGAGCAGTTCTTC	CASSQLPDKPSSYNEQFF
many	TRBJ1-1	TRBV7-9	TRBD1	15	TGTGCCAGCAGCCCCCCAGGGGGGGCGGCCACTGAAGCTTTCTTT	CASSPPGGAATEAFF
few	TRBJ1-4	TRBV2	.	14	TGTGCCACAAAGAGGTCCCTGGCGGGTGAAAAACTGTTTTTT	CATKRSLAGEKLFF
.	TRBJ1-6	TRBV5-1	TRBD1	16	TGCGCCAGCAGACCGACAGGGAGCACCTATAATTCACCCCTCCACTTT	CASRPTGSTYNSPLHF